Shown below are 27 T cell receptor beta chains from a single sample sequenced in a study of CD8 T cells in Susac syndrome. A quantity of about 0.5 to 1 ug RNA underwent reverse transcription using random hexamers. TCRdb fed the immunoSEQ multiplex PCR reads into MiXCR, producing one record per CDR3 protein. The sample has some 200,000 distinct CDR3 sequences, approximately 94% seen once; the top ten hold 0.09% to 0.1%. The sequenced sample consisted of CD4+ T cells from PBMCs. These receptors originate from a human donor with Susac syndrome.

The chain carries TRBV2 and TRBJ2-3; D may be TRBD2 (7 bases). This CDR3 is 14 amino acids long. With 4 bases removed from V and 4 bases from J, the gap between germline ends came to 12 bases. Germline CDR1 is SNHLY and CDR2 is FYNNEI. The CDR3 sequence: CASSVRGASDTQYF. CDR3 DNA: TGTGCCAGCAGTGTTCGGGGGGCATCAGATACGCAGTATTTT.

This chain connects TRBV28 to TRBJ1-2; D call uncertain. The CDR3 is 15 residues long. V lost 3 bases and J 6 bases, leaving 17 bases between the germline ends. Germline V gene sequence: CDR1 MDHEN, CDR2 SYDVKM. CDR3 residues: CASSFPTLVPNGYTF. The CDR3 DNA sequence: TGTGCCAGCAGTTTTCCAACACTAGTACCCAATGGCTACACCTTC.

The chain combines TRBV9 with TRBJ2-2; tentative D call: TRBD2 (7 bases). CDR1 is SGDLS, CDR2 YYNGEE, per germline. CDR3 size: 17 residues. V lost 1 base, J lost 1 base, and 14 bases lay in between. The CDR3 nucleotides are TGTGCCAGCAGCGTAAGGGCGGGGGCCTTGAACACCGGGGAGCTGTTTTTT. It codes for CASSVRAGALNTGELFF.

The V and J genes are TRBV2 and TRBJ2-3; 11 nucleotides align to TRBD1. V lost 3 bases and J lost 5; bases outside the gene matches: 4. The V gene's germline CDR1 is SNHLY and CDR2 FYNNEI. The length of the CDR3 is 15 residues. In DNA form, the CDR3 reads TGTGCCAGCAGTGAGGACAGGGGGCATGGAGATACGCAGTATTTT. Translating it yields CASSEDRGHGDTQYF.

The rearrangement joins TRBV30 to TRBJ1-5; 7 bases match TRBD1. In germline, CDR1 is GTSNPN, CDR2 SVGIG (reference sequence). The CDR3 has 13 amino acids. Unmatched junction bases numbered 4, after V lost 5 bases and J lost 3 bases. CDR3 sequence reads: CAWGTAHNQPQHF. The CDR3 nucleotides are TGTGCCTGGGGGACAGCACACAATCAGCCCCAGCATTTT. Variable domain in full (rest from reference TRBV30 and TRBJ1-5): SQTIHQWPATLVQPVGSPLSLECTVEGTSNPNLYWYRQAAGRGLQLLFYSVGIGQISSEVPQNLSASRPQDRQFILSSKKLLLSDSGFYLCAWGTAHNQPQHFGDGTRLSIL.

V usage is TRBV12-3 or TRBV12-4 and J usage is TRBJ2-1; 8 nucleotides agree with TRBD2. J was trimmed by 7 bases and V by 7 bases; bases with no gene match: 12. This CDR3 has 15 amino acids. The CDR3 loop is CASTPLGLVVNEQFF. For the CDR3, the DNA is TGTGCCAGCACCCCTTTGGGACTAGTCGTAAATGAGCAGTTCTTC.

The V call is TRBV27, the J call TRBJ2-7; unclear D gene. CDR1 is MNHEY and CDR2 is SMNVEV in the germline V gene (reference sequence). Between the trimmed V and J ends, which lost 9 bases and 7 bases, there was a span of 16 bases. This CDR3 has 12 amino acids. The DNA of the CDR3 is TGTGCCAGTTCCGGGCCTCTAAAGGAGCAGTACTTC. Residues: CASSGPLKEQYF.

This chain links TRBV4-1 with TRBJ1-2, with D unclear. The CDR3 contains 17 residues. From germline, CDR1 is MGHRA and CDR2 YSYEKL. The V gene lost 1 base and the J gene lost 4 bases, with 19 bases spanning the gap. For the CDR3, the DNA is TGCGCCAGCAGCCAAGGAAAGGGCGAGGGCCCCGCCTATGGCTACACCTTC. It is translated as CASSQGKGEGPAYGYTF.

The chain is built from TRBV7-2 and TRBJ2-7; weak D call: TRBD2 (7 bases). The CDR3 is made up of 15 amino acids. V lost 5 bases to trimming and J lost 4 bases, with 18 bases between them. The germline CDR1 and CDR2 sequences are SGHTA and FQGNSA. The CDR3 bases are TGTGCCAGCAGCCCACAGGGAGGGCCCTCGTACGAGCAGTACTTC. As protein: CASSPQGGPSYEQYF.

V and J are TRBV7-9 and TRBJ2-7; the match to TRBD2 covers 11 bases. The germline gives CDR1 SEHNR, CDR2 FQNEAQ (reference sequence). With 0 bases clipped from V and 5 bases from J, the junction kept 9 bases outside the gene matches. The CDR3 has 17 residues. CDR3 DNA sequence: TGTGCCAGCAGCTTAGCGCTATCCGGACTAGCGGGCCACGAGCAGTACTTC. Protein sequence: CASSLALSGLAGHEQYF.

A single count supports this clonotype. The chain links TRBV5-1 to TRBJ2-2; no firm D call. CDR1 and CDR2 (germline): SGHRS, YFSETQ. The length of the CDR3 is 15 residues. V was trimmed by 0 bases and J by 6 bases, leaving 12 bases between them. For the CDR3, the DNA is TGCGCCAGCAGCTTGGCCTTCAGTGGGTCCGGGGAGCTGTTTTTT. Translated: CASSLAFSGSGELFF.

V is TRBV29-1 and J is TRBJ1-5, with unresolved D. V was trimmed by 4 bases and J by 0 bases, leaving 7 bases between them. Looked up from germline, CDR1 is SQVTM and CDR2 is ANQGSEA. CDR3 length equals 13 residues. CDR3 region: CSVAGNSNQPQHF. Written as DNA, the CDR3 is TGCAGCGTTGCCGGAAATAGCAATCAGCCCCAGCATTTT. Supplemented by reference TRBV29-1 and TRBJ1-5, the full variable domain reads SAVISQKPSRDICQRGTSLTIQCQVDSQVTMMFWYRQQPGQSLTLIATANQGSEATYESGFVIDKFPISRPNLTFSTLTVSNMSPEDSSIYLCSVAGNSNQPQHFGDGTRLSIL.

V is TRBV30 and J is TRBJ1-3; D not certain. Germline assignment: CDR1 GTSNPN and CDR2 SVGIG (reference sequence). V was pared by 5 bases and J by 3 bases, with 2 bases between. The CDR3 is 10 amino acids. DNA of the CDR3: TGTGCCTGGTTTGGAAACACCATATATTTT. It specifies CAWFGNTIYF. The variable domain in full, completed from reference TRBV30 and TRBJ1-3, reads SQTIHQWPATLVQPVGSPLSLECTVEGTSNPNLYWYRQAAGRGLQLLFYSVGIGQISSEVPQNLSASRPQDRQFILSSKKLLLSDSGFYLCAWFGNTIYFGEGSWLTVV.

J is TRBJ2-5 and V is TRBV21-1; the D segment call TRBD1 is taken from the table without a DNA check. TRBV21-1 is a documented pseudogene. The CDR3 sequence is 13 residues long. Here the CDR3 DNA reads TGTGCCAGGGAGGACAGAAACCAAGAGACCCAGTACTTC. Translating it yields CAREDRNQETQYF.

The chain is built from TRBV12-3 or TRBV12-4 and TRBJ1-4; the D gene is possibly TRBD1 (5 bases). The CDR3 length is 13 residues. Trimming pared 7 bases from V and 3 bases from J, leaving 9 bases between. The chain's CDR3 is CASNPGPNEKLFF. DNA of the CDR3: TGTGCCAGCAACCCGGGACCTAATGAAAAACTGTTTTTT.

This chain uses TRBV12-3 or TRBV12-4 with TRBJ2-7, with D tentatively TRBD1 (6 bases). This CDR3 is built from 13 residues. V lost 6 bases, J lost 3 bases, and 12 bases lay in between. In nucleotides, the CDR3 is TGTGCCAGCAGGATGACAGGTGACTACGAGCAGTACTTC. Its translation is CASRMTGDYEQYF.

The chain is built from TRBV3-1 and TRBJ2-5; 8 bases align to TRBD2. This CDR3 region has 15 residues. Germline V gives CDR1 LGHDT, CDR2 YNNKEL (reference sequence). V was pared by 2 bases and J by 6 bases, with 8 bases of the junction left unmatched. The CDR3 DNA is TGTGCCAGCAGCCAATTGGCGGGGGGATTAAAGACCCAGTACTTC. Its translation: CASSQLAGGLKTQYF.

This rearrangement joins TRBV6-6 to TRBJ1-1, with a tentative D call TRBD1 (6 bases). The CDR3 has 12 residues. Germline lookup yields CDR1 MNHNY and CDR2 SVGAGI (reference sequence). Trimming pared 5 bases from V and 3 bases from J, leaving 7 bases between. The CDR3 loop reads CASSQGHTEAFF. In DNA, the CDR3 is TGTGCCAGCAGTCAGGGGCACACTGAAGCTTTCTTT.

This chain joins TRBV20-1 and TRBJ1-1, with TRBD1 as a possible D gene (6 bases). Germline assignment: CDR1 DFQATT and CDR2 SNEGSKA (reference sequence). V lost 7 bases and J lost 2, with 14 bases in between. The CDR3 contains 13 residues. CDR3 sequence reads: CSVERGANTEAFF. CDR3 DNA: TGCAGTGTGGAGAGGGGGGCTAACACTGAAGCTTTCTTT.

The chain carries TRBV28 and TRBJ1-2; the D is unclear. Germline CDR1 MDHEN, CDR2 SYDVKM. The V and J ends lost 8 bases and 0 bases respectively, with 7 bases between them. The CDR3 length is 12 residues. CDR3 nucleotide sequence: TGTGCCAGCGAACGGGCTAACTATGGCTACACCTTC. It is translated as CASERANYGYTF.

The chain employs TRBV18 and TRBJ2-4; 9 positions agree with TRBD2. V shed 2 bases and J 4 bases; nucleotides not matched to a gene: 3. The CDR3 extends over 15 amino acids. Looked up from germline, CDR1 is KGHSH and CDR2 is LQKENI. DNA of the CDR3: TGTGCCAGCTCACCATCTAGCGGGGTTAAAAACATTCAGTACTTC. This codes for CASSPSSGVKNIQYF.

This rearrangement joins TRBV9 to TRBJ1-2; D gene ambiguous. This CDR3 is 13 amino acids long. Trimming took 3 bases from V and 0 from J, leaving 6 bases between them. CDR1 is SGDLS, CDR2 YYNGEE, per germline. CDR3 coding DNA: TGTGCCAGCAGCGCCGGGACTAACTATGGCTACACCTTC. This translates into CASSAGTNYGYTF.

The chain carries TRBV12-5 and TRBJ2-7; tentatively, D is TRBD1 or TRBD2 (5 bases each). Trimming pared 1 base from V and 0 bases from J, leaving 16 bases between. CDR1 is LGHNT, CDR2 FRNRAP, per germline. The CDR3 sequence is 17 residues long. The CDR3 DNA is TGTGCTAGTGGTTTGGACCTCAGGTGGGGGAGCTCCTACGAGCAGTACTTC. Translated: CASGLDLRWGSSYEQYF.

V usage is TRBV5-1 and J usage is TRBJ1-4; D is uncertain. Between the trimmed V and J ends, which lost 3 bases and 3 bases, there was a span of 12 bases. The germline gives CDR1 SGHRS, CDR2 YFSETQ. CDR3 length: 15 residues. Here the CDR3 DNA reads TGCGCCAGCAGCTCGATGGTAGGAGCTAATGAAAAACTGTTTTTT. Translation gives CASSSMVGANEKLFF.

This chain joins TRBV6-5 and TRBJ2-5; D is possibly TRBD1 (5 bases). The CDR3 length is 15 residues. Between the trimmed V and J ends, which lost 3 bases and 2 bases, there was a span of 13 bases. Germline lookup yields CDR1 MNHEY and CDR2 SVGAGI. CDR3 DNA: TGTGCCAGCAGTTATCGGCAGGGTAGACAAGAGACCCAGTACTTC. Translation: CASSYRQGRQETQYF.

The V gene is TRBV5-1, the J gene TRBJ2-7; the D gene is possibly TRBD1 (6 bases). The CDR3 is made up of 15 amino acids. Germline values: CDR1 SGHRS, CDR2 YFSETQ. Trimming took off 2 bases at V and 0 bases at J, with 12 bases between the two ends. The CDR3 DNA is TGCGCCAGCAGCTTTATGGGACATAACTCCTACGAGCAGTACTTC. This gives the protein CASSFMGHNSYEQYF.

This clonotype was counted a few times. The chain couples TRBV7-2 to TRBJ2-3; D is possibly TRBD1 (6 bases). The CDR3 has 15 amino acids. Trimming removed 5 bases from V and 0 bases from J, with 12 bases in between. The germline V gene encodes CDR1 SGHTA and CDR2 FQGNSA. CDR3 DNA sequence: TGTGCCAGCAGCCAAGGGGGTACTAGCACAGATACGCAGTATTTT. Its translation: CASSQGGTSTDTQYF.